What follows is one T cell receptor beta chain and its context. This specimen belongs to a study of T cells in Graves' hyperthyroidism and ophthalmopathy. Uncontrolled infection, other autoimmune disease, pregnancy and lactation each barred patients from inclusion. The diagnoses drew upon clinical symptoms, serum thyroxine and TRAb, thyroid ultrasound and orbital computed tomography. RNA transcripts were the template for amplifying TCR beta CDR3 regions. The study used the HTBI primer set for a first-round RT-PCR of the TCR CDR3. TCRdb itself ran the multiplex PCR reads through MiXCR, one entry per CDR3 protein. The sample lists nearly 600,000 distinct CDR3 sequences; around 14% were seen once. Germline trimming cut 0 bases from V and 6 bases from J; bases unmatched to any gene: 10. This CDR3 comprises 16 residues. The V gene's germline CDR1 is MGHRA and CDR2 YSYEKL.

The material sequenced was blood. V usage is TRBV4-1 and J usage is TRBJ2-7, with 8 bases aligning to TRBD2. The clonotype was recovered from a woman between 18 and 30 years old with Graves' ophthalmopathy. CDR3 residues: CASSQDPGTSGSEQYF. CDR3 sequence (DNA): TGCGCCAGCAGCCAAGATCCCGGGACTAGTGGATCCGAGCAGTACTTC.